These 24 T cell receptor beta chains were sequenced from one sample in a study of cytomegalovirus exposure and HLA in healthy donors. Primers for the PCR totalled 60 Vbeta and 13 Jbeta. TCRdb's copy holds only in-frame clones and misses some; the assay was immunoSEQ multiplex PCR. The sample has under 200,000 clones, around four fifths seen once. Source material: PBMCs. These TCRs come from a man aged 18 to 29 in good health and CMV-seronegative.

This clone was observed a handful of times. This chain links TRBV6-5 with TRBJ1-5, with TRBD1 matching over 9 bases. The CDR3 runs 13 residues. Losses at the gene ends were 7 bases for V and 7 bases for J; bases not matched to a gene: 5. The germline V gene encodes CDR1 MNHEY and CDR2 SVGAGI. The CDR3 DNA reads as TGTGCCAGCAAACCGGGACAGGGACAGCCCCAGCATTTT. This gives the protein CASKPGQGQPQHF.

The rearrangement links TRBV27 to TRBJ2-1; D might be TRBD1 (6 bases). Germline CDR1 reads MNHEY; CDR2 reads SMNVEV (reference sequence). V was trimmed by 8 bases and J by 4 bases, leaving 15 bases between them. This CDR3 comprises 14 residues. This chain's CDR3 is CASRKRDTYNEQFF. CDR3 coding DNA: TGTGCCAGCCGAAAACGGGACACGTACAATGAGCAGTTCTTC.

The rearrangement links TRBV7-9 to TRBJ1-4, with 9 bases aligning to TRBD1. The germline gives CDR1 SEHNR, CDR2 FQNEAQ (reference sequence). The CDR3 contains 17 residues. Trimming removed 7 bases from V and 8 bases from J; junction bases left unmatched: 17. CDR3 bases: TGTGCCAGCACCCTGAGGGGGACAGGGCCGATGGGGGAAAAACTGTTTTTT. It encodes CASTLRGTGPMGEKLFF.

V gene TRBV19 combines with J gene TRBJ1-2; TRBD1 matches at 11 bases. The CDR3 has 16 amino acids. CDR1 and CDR2 from the germline V gene are LNHDA and SQIVND (reference sequence). Trimming cost V 5 bases and J 6 bases; bases outside gene matches: 11. For the CDR3, the DNA is TGTGCCAGTAGTCGAGGACAGGGGGCGCGATATAATGGCTACACCTTC. Amino acid sequence: CASSRGQGARYNGYTF.

The genes are TRBV7-9 and TRBJ1-5; tentative D call: TRBD1 (6 bases). The CDR3 has 15 amino acids. Germline-derived CDR1 and CDR2 are SEHNR and FQNEAQ (reference sequence). Trimming cost V 3 bases and J 2 bases, with 11 bases left between them. The CDR3 region is CASSLESGGNQPQHF. CDR3 DNA: TGTGCCAGCAGCTTGGAATCAGGGGGCAATCAGCCCCAGCATTTT. Based on the CDR3 plus reference TRBV7-9 and TRBJ1-5, the full variable domain is DTGVSQNPRHKITKRGQNVTFRCDPISEHNRLYWYRQTLGQGPEFLTYFQNEAQLEKSRLLSDRFSAERPKGSFSTLEIQRTEQGDSAMYLCASSLESGGNQPQHFGDGTRLSIL.

The J gene is TRBJ1-2, the V gene TRBV7-8, with D possibly being TRBD1 (5 bases). Trimming removed 3 bases at V and 4 bases at J, with 12 bases between. CDR3 length: 14 amino acids. The V gene's germline CDR1 is SGHVS and CDR2 FQNEAQ. Here the CDR3 reads CASSFRETSYGYTF. The CDR3 nucleotides read TGTGCCAGCAGCTTCAGGGAAACATCCTATGGCTACACCTTC.

The chain is built from TRBV5-1 and TRBJ2-7; 8 bases align to TRBD2. The germline V gene encodes CDR1 SGHRS and CDR2 YFSETQ. The junction had 8 bases not matched to a gene; V was cut back by 6 bases and J by 0 bases. This CDR3 has 15 residues. CDR3 nucleotides: TGCGCCAGCAACCCGGGGGGGGCAGACTCCTACGAGCAGTACTTC. This encodes CASNPGGADSYEQYF.

V and J are TRBV9 and TRBJ1-3; possibly TRBD1 for D (5 bases). Trimming took off 4 bases at V and 4 bases at J, with 18 bases between the two ends. Germline V gene lookup returns CDR1 SGDLS and CDR2 YYNGEE. The CDR3 spans 16 residues. CDR3 coding DNA: TGTGCCAGCAGCCCCCTGGAGGGGACGGGGGGAAACACCATATATTTT. Translation gives CASSPLEGTGGNTIYF. The whole variable domain, remainder taken from reference TRBV9 and TRBJ1-3, is DSGVTQTPKHLITATGQRVTLRCSPRSGDLSVYWYQQSLDQGLQFLIQYYNGEERAKGNILERFSAQQFPDLHSELNLSSLELGDSALYFCASSPLEGTGGNTIYFGEGSWLTVV.

This clone was recorded a few times. The V gene is TRBV1, the J gene TRBJ2-3; the listed D gene, TRBD2, was not tested against the DNA. TRBV1 is designated a pseudogene. The CDR3 runs 16 residues. The CDR3 loop is CTSSPVRGEGTDTQYF. CDR3 nucleotide sequence: TGCACCAGCAGCCCCGTAAGAGGGGAGGGCACAGATACGCAGTATTTT.

This chain links TRBV30 with TRBJ1-2; 8 bases align to TRBD1. Trimming at V came to 4 bases and at J to 1 base, leaving 5 bases not matched to a gene. CDR1 is GTSNPN, CDR2 SVGIG, per germline (reference sequence). The CDR3 extends over 14 amino acids. The CDR3 sequence: CAWKHTGGNYGYTF. CDR3 in DNA: TGTGCCTGGAAACACACAGGGGGTAACTATGGCTACACCTTC. Full variable domain (missing parts from reference TRBV30 and TRBJ1-2): SQTIHQWPATLVQPVGSPLSLECTVEGTSNPNLYWYRQAAGRGLQLLFYSVGIGQISSEVPQNLSASRPQDRQFILSSKKLLLSDSGFYLCAWKHTGGNYGYTFGSGTRLTVV.

The chain carries TRBV6-6 and TRBJ2-7; 11 bases are a match to TRBD2. The CDR3 loop spans 15 amino acids. The ends lost 6 bases at V and 5 bases at J; junction bases unmatched: 9. From germline, CDR1 is MNHNY and CDR2 SVGAGI (reference sequence). The CDR3 spells CASRNLAGGGDEQYF. The CDR3 region has the DNA TGTGCCAGCAGAAATCTAGCGGGAGGTGGTGACGAGCAGTACTTC.

This clone was seen just once. The chain employs TRBV2 and TRBJ2-3; TRBD2 aligns across 10 bases. The CDR3 loop spans 15 amino acids. The junction had 7 bases not matched to a gene; V was cut back by 6 bases and J by 4 bases. Germline V gene lookup returns CDR1 SNHLY and CDR2 FYNNEI. The CDR3 loop reads CASRLGTSVPDTQYF. The DNA of the CDR3 is TGTGCCAGCAGACTAGGGACTAGCGTTCCAGATACGCAGTATTTT.

The V and J genes are TRBV18 and TRBJ2-1; 10 nucleotides agree with TRBD1. This CDR3 has 14 residues. Germline V gene data show CDR1 as KGHSH and CDR2 as LQKENI. V gave up 3 bases and J gave up 9 bases; unmatched junction bases: 5. CDR3 sequence (DNA): TGTGCCAGCTCACCCCCGGGACAGGGGTTTGAGCAGTTCTTC. The encoded protein is CASSPPGQGFEQFF.

This sequence joins TRBV19 and TRBJ1-2; 9 bases are shared with TRBD1. CDR1 and CDR2 (germline): LNHDA, SQIVND (reference sequence). The CDR3 is 13 amino acids. The J segment lost 7 bases and the V segment lost 7 bases, leaving 7 bases of the junction unmatched. The CDR3 coding sequence is TGTGCCAGTAATTCGGGACAGGGAGGTGGCTACACCTTC. This gives the protein CASNSGQGGGYTF.

V usage is TRBV7-6 and J usage is TRBJ1-2; D remains ambiguous. This CDR3 spans 16 amino acids. Looked up from germline, CDR1 is SGHVS and CDR2 is FNYEAQ. V lost 1 base and J 4 bases, leaving 16 bases between the germline ends. In nucleotides, the CDR3 is TGTGCCAGCAGCTTAGATCCGGGGATCACCGCCTATGGCTACACCTTC. Encoded protein: CASSLDPGITAYGYTF.

The chain employs TRBV7-8 and TRBJ1-4; perhaps TRBD1 as D (5 bases). Germline V gives CDR1 SGHVS, CDR2 FQNEAQ. Trimming cost V 1 base and J 10 bases, with 16 bases left between them. The CDR3 runs to 15 residues. DNA for the CDR3: TGTGCCAGCAGCTTAGGGGGGGGGACCTGGGGAAAACTGTTTTTT. Its translation: CASSLGGGTWGKLFF.

This clone was detected a few times. The J gene is TRBJ1-5, the V gene TRBV28; D is perhaps TRBD1 (5 bases). Trimming took off 7 bases at V and 0 bases at J, with 16 bases between the two ends. This CDR3 is 16 amino acids long. From germline, CDR1 is MDHEN and CDR2 SYDVKM. CDR3 coding DNA: TGTGCCAGCAAAACCGGGGGGGGTTATAGCAATCAGCCCCAGCATTTT. Amino acids: CASKTGGGYSNQPQHF.

The rearrangement joins TRBV9 to TRBJ2-1; 11 nucleotides line up with TRBD2. In germline, CDR1 is SGDLS, CDR2 YYNGEE. This CDR3 has 17 amino acids. Trimming at V came to 5 bases and at J to 8 bases, leaving 15 bases not matched to a gene. The CDR3 loop is CASSEDPLAGGRYEQFF. CDR3 nucleotide sequence: TGTGCCAGCAGTGAGGACCCCCTAGCGGGGGGTCGGTATGAGCAGTTCTTC.

The V call is TRBV7-6, the J call TRBJ1-4, with D maybe TRBD1 (5 bases). The V end was cut by 4 bases, the J end by 8 bases, with 17 bases between. The CDR3 length is 15 residues. Germline V gives CDR1 SGHVS, CDR2 FNYEAQ. The CDR3 region has the DNA TGTGCCAGCAGCTCTAGTCGGGGACTTCCCGAAAAACTGTTTTTT. Its protein is CASSSSRGLPEKLFF.

The chain uses TRBV9 and TRBJ2-1; 9 nucleotides agree with TRBD2. Trimming took 3 bases from V and 2 from J; bases not matched to a gene: 3. The CDR3 runs to 15 residues. CDR1 and CDR2 (germline): SGDLS, YYNGEE. This CDR3 reads CASSAVAGAYNEQFF. As DNA, the CDR3 is TGTGCCAGCAGCGCCGTAGCGGGGGCCTACAATGAGCAGTTCTTC.

This chain links TRBV7-3 with TRBJ2-5, with 10 bases identical to TRBD2. With 4 bases clipped from V and 3 bases from J, the junction kept 8 bases outside the gene matches. The length of the CDR3 is 16 residues. Germline lookup yields CDR1 SGHTA and CDR2 FQGTGA. The chain's CDR3 is CASSSTYSGGKETQYF. For the CDR3, the DNA is TGTGCCAGCAGCTCCACCTATAGCGGGGGGAAAGAGACCCAGTACTTC.

The genes are TRBV6-7 and TRBJ2-7; D is possibly TRBD2 (6 bases). TRBV6-7 is known as an ORF, though its function is uncertain. Trimming pared 2 bases from V and 3 bases from J, leaving 23 bases between. This CDR3 is built from 18 residues. The CDR3 DNA follows: TGTGCCAGCAGTTACGCCTACCCGGGACTCTCGAGGGACTACGAGCAGTACTTC. Its translation is CASSYAYPGLSRDYEQYF.

The rearrangement links TRBV7-2 to TRBJ2-2; possibly TRBD1 for D (6 bases). The germline CDR1 and CDR2 sequences are SGHTA and FQGNSA. This CDR3 comprises 12 residues. Trimming removed 4 bases from V and 7 bases from J, with 7 bases in between. CDR3 coding DNA: TGTGCCAGCAGCTCAGGGGTCGGGGAGCTGTTTTTT. Protein product: CASSSGVGELFF.

CDR3 sequence: CASTVTYREGTEAFF. For the CDR3, the DNA is TGTGCCAGCACCGTCACCTACAGGGAAGGCACTGAAGCTTTCTTT. The chain links TRBV6-1 to TRBJ1-1, with D perhaps matching TRBD1 (6 bases). V lost 7 bases to trimming and J lost 4 bases, with 19 bases between them. This CDR3 has 15 amino acids. Germline V lookup: CDR1 MNHNS, CDR2 SASEGT.